This passage covers 8 T cell receptor beta chains from one sample sequenced in a study of blood T cells in healthy people across ages. Together with a sample-barcoded 5' primer, a J-beta primer mix was included in a second PCR lasting about 6 to 11 cycles. One entry per CDR3 protein, called by TCRdb with MiXCR from the 5' RACE reads. This table has more than 700,000 distinct CDR3 sequences, about 48% appearing once. Sequenced sample: blood. These receptors all stem from a man older than 75 in good health.

This chain joins TRBV7-6 and TRBJ2-7; no clear D. Germline-derived CDR1 and CDR2 are SGHVS and FNYEAQ. V gave up 1 base and J gave up 3 bases, with 13 bases separating them. This CDR3 is 15 amino acids long. This CDR3 reads CASSLEVPVFYEQYF. DNA of the CDR3: TGTGCCAGCAGCTTAGAGGTGCCAGTCTTCTACGAGCAGTACTTC.

In its sample, this clonotype was seen a few times. The CDR3 protein is CASSLMGDPGHEQFF. The DNA of the CDR3 is TGTGCCAGCAGCTTAATGGGGGACCCCGGGCATGAGCAGTTCTTC. The chain combines TRBV7-2 with TRBJ2-1, with D tentatively TRBD1 or TRBD2 (5 bases each). In germline, CDR1 is SGHTA, CDR2 FQGNSA. This CDR3 contains 15 residues. The V gene lost 2 bases and the J gene lost 8 bases, with 16 bases spanning the gap.

J is TRBJ2-4 and V is TRBV20-1; TRBD2 is a possible D gene (6 bases). TRBJ2-7 matches the DNA end more closely, so the J call is doubtful. In germline, CDR1 is DFQATT, CDR2 SNEGSKA (reference sequence). The CDR3 is 13 residues long. The CDR3 bases are TGCAGTGCCGTCTCCGGGAGTGCTTACGAGCAGTACTTC. This gives the protein CSAVSGSAYEQYF.

The genes are TRBV20-1 and TRBJ2-1; possible D gene TRBD2, 6 bases. CDR3 length: 13 amino acids. From germline, CDR1 is DFQATT and CDR2 SNEGSKA (reference sequence). V dropped 0 bases and J dropped 14 bases, with 17 bases sitting between them. The CDR3: CSARDNSGDLKFF. In DNA, the CDR3 is TGCAGTGCTAGAGATAATAGTGGGGACTTGAAGTTCTTC.

This clonotype was picked up one time. This sequence joins TRBV7-9 and TRBJ2-1; 7 bases line up with TRBD2. The CDR3 runs to 16 residues. V shed 3 bases, J shed 2 bases, and the junction held 7 bases outside the gene matches. Germline loops: CDR1 SEHNR, CDR2 FQNEAQ (reference sequence). The DNA of the CDR3 is TGTGCCAGCAGCTTGTTCGTCGGGGGGACCTACAATGAGCAGTTCTTC. Translating it yields CASSLFVGGTYNEQFF.

This rearrangement joins TRBV29-1 to TRBJ2-7, with TRBD1 as a possible D gene (6 bases). V gave up 5 bases and J gave up 5 bases, with 16 bases separating them. The CDR3 has 13 residues. Per germline, CDR1 SQVTM and CDR2 ANQGSEA. CDR3 sequence reads: CSVQRPGDDEQYF. The CDR3 DNA reads TGCAGCGTTCAGCGGCCAGGGGATGACGAGCAGTACTTC.

This clonotype showed up just a few times. The gene calls are TRBV20-1 and TRBJ2-1; 11 positions match TRBD2. J was trimmed by 0 bases and V by 3 bases; bases with no gene match: 10. Germline V gene data show CDR1 as DFQATT and CDR2 as SNEGSKA (reference sequence). The CDR3 is 18 amino acids. The CDR3 DNA reads TGCAGTGCTAGCAGATCGGGACTAGCGGAGAGCTCCTACAATGAGCAGTTCTTC. It translates to CSASRSGLAESSYNEQFF.

V and J are TRBV6-2 or TRBV6-3 and TRBJ2-4; D uncertain. The last part of the DNA fits TRBJ2-7 better; the J call may be wrong. The CDR3 extends over 13 amino acids. CDR1 and CDR2 from the germline V gene are MNHEY and SVGEGT. The CDR3 region is CASSYVRVGEQYF. The CDR3 DNA is TGTGCCAGCAGTTACGTTCGCGTTGGCGAGCAGTACTTC.